The 29 T cell receptor beta chains reported below all come from one sample, sequenced in a study of blood T cell repertoires in COVID-19. Profiled with immunoSEQ multiplex PCR; TCRdb holds only in-frame clones, not every one. The repertoire has approximately 68,000 clones, roughly 82% of them found once; the top ten carry 15% to 20%. Material: peripheral blood. These receptors were collected from a man older than 75 with active COVID-19.

This clone was found a few times. The rearrangement joins TRBV14 to TRBJ2-7; D may be TRBD1 (6 bases). The germline CDR1 and CDR2 sequences are SGHDN and FVKESK. The CDR3 loop spans 15 amino acids. The germline V and J ends were trimmed by 3 bases and 3 bases, with 15 bases remaining between them. The DNA for the CDR3 is TGTGCCAGCAGCCAGGGGGCAGGCCCATACTACGAGCAGTACTTC. This codes for CASSQGAGPYYEQYF.

The V and J genes are TRBV4-2 and TRBJ1-6, with a weak D call TRBD1 (5 bases). The length of the CDR3 is 15 residues. Trimming removed 0 bases from V and 9 bases from J, with 12 bases in between. CDR1 is LGHNA and CDR2 is YNFKEQ in the germline V gene. CDR3 bases: TGTGCCAGCAGCCAAGATGGCCCGGGGGGTTCACCCCTCCACTTT. Protein: CASSQDGPGGSPLHF.

The gene calls are TRBV4-1 and TRBJ2-7; maybe TRBD2 (5 bases). CDR1 MGHRA and CDR2 YSYEKL come from the germline V gene. V lost 0 bases to trimming and J lost 0 bases, with 6 bases between them. The CDR3 runs 14 residues. The CDR3 nucleotides are TGCGCCAGCAGCCAAGATGAGGGCTCCTACGAGCAGTACTTC. Translated: CASSQDEGSYEQYF.

This rearrangement joins TRBV5-5 to TRBJ2-1, with a possible D match to TRBD2 (6 bases). CDR3 length equals 15 residues. Germline V gene data show CDR1 as SGHKS and CDR2 as YYEKEE (reference sequence). V was shortened by 3 bases and J by 10 bases, with 20 bases between the two germline ends. CDR3 nucleotides: TGTGCCAGCAGCTACGGGACGGGAGTAATTAAGGAGCAGTTCTTC. This gives the protein CASSYGTGVIKEQFF. The variable domain in full, with the rest retrieved from reference TRBV5-5 and TRBJ2-1, is DAGVTQSPTHLIKTRGQQVTLRCSPISGHKSVSWYQQVLGQGPQFIFQYYEKEERGRGNFPDRFSARQFPNYSSELNVNALLLGDSALYLCASSYGTGVIKEQFFGPGTRLTVL.

The rearrangement uses TRBV18 and TRBJ1-4; tentative D call: TRBD1 (5 bases). The CDR3 runs 14 residues. Trimming took 0 bases from V and 5 from J, leaving 7 bases between them. Per the germline V gene, CDR1 is KGHSH and CDR2 is LQKENI. The CDR3 sequence is CASSPPGGNEKLFF. The CDR3 DNA reads TGTGCCAGCTCACCACCCGGGGGGAATGAAAAACTGTTTTTT.

In DNA form, the CDR3 reads TGTGCCAGCAGTTTAACCGGGACAGGTAGCTCCTACGAGCAGTACTTC. It encodes CASSLTGTGSSYEQYF. The chain links TRBV27 to TRBJ2-7, with 8 bases matching TRBD1. The CDR3 runs 16 residues. Unmatched junction bases numbered 6, after V lost 2 bases and J lost 0 bases. The V gene's germline CDR1 is MNHEY and CDR2 SMNVEV (reference sequence).

J is TRBJ1-6 and V is TRBV6-5; D is undetermined. Germline V CDR1 and CDR2: MNHEY, SVGAGI. The CDR3 totals 15 residues. Trimming removed 2 bases from V and 5 bases from J, with 10 bases in between. The CDR3 is CASSYAGRHNSPLHF. The CDR3 bases are TGTGCCAGCAGTTACGCGGGGAGGCATAATTCACCCCTCCACTTT.

The DNA of the CDR3 is TGTGCCAGCAGTCTCACAGGGTTAGGGGGCTACACCTTC. This gives the protein CASSLTGLGGYTF. The chain links TRBV27 to TRBJ1-2; D may be TRBD1 (6 bases). The CDR3 is 13 amino acids. From germline, CDR1 is MNHEY and CDR2 SMNVEV (reference sequence). Deletions cut 5 bases from V and 8 bases from J, with 15 bases between.

This clone occurred a few times. The chain combines TRBV14 with TRBJ1-1, with D hard to call. This CDR3 comprises 13 residues. Germline V CDR1 and CDR2: SGHDN, FVKESK. V was pared by 3 bases and J by 2 bases, with 7 bases between. The CDR3 DNA sequence: TGTGCCAGCAGCCACGAACTAAACACTGAAGCTTTCTTT. This encodes CASSHELNTEAFF.

The J gene is TRBJ2-2, the V gene TRBV7-9; 14 nucleotides agree with TRBD2. J was trimmed by 7 bases and V by 7 bases; bases with no gene match: 8. The CDR3 has 16 residues. CDR1 SEHNR and CDR2 FQNEAQ come from the germline V gene (reference sequence). The CDR3 sequence is CASNPGLAGAVGELFF. The CDR3, as DNA: TGTGCCAGCAACCCGGGACTAGCGGGAGCGGTCGGGGAGCTGTTTTTT.

This rearrangement joins TRBV18 to TRBJ1-2; tentative D call: TRBD1 (5 bases). The germline CDR1 and CDR2 sequences are KGHSH and LQKENI. The ends were cut back, 3 bases at V and 5 bases at J, with 13 bases in the middle. The CDR3 extends over 14 amino acids. DNA of the CDR3: TGTGCCAGCTCACCGGGGCCAGGGCCTTATGGCTACACCTTC. This gives the protein CASSPGPGPYGYTF.

In DNA, the CDR3 is TGTGCCAGCAGTTTGTGGGAGGCGAAGCAAGCTTTCTTT. This encodes CASSLWEAKQAFF. The V call is TRBV28, the J call TRBJ1-1, with D unresolved. This CDR3 has 13 residues. Germline V gene lookup returns CDR1 MDHEN and CDR2 SYDVKM. Deletions cut 3 bases from V and 9 bases from J, with 14 bases between.

The rearrangement uses TRBV7-9 and TRBJ1-1; TRBD1 is a possible D gene (6 bases). The V and J ends lost 5 bases and 0 bases respectively, with 16 bases between them. Germline loops: CDR1 SEHNR, CDR2 FQNEAQ (reference sequence). This CDR3 comprises 16 residues. The CDR3: CASSQLGQGMNTEAFF. The CDR3 nucleotides read TGTGCCAGCAGCCAACTAGGGCAGGGGATGAACACTGAAGCTTTCTTT.

The chain recombines TRBV5-1 with TRBJ1-4; D gene uncertain. Deletions cut 4 bases from V and 4 bases from J, with 11 bases between. This CDR3 region has 14 residues. Per the germline V gene, CDR1 is SGHRS and CDR2 is YFSETQ. The CDR3 DNA follows: TGCGCCAGCAGCCTGGACGGTTATAATGAAAAACTGTTTTTT. It translates to CASSLDGYNEKLFF.

Regarding this clone: Other DNA sequences in this specimen translate into the identical CDR3. This chain connects TRBV7-9 to TRBJ1-5; D perhaps matches TRBD1 (6 bases). V was clipped by 3 bases and J by 3 bases, with 18 bases between them. CDR1 is SEHNR, CDR2 FQNEAQ, per germline (reference sequence). This CDR3 has 17 amino acids. The DNA for the CDR3 is TGTGCCAGCAGCTTTGGGGGCGGGAGAAGTAACAATCAGCCCCAGCATTTT. Protein sequence: CASSFGGGRSNNQPQHF.

This clone has ten or more counts. The J gene is TRBJ2-7, the V gene TRBV2; D possibly corresponds to TRBD2 (6 bases). Per the germline V gene, CDR1 is SNHLY and CDR2 is FYNNEI. Trimming pared 4 bases from V and 6 bases from J, leaving 13 bases between. The CDR3 has 13 amino acids. The CDR3 is CASSAGGIGEQYF. The CDR3 DNA sequence: TGTGCCAGCAGTGCCGGGGGTATCGGCGAGCAGTACTTC. Complete variable domain (other parts from reference TRBV2 and TRBJ2-7): EPEVTQTPSHQVTQMGQEVILRCVPISNHLYFYWYRQILGQKVEFLVSFYNNEISEKSEIFDDQFSVERPDGSNFTLKIRSTKLEDSAMYFCASSAGGIGEQYFGPGTRLTVT.

The gene calls are TRBV9 and TRBJ1-5; 12 nucleotides align to TRBD1. Per the germline V gene, CDR1 is SGDLS and CDR2 is YYNGEE. This CDR3 region has 16 residues. The V gene end was trimmed by 4 bases and the J gene end by 6 bases; junction bases not matched to a gene: 8. The CDR3 sequence: CASSTGTGGAGQPQHF. The DNA of the CDR3 is TGTGCCAGCAGCACCGGGACAGGGGGCGCGGGTCAGCCCCAGCATTTT.

The chain links TRBV30 to TRBJ2-5; D is undetermined. The CDR3 is made up of 15 amino acids. Germline-derived CDR1 and CDR2 are GTSNPN and SVGIG (reference sequence). The V gene lost 0 bases and the J gene lost 1 base, with 12 bases spanning the gap. In nucleotides, the CDR3 is TGTGCCTGGAGTGTGGTTCGCGGATTCCAAGAGACCCAGTACTTC. Translation gives CAWSVVRGFQETQYF.

The V gene is TRBV7-7, the J gene TRBJ2-4; D possibly corresponds to TRBD1 (5 bases). CDR3 length: 17 residues. Germline lookup yields CDR1 SSHAT and CDR2 FNYEAQ (reference sequence). V was clipped by 2 bases and J by 0 bases, with 14 bases between them. CDR3 coding DNA: TGTGCCAGCAGCTTAAGGACACATGCCGTAGCCAAAAACATTCAGTACTTC. This sequence encodes CASSLRTHAVAKNIQYF.

The rearrangement uses TRBV9 and TRBJ2-1; D gene unclear. V was trimmed by 3 bases and J by 7 bases, leaving 17 bases between them. Germline V gene data show CDR1 as SGDLS and CDR2 as YYNGEE. This CDR3 is built from 15 residues. CDR3 nucleotides: TGTGCCAGCAGCGCGCGCCCCCCTCCGACAAATGAGCAGTTCTTC. Translating it yields CASSARPPPTNEQFF.

This chain uses TRBV6-7 with TRBJ2-7, with D possibly TRBD2 on 6 matching bases. TRBV6-7 is an open reading frame, and its role is uncertain. The CDR3 spans 17 residues. V was clipped by 9 bases and J by 5 bases, with 29 bases between them. The CDR3 is CARPAMPRGRERNEQYF. The CDR3 DNA reads TGTGCCAGACCCGCGATGCCGCGGGGTCGGGAGAGGAACGAGCAGTACTTC.

The rearrangement uses TRBV6-5 and TRBJ2-3, with 9 positions matching TRBD1. V trimming: 5 bases; J trimming: 4 bases; junction bases outside the gene matches: 4. CDR1 and CDR2 (germline): MNHEY, SVGAGI. The CDR3 covers 14 residues. The CDR3 loop reads CASSRRTGADTQYF. CDR3 bases: TGTGCCAGCAGTCGACGGACAGGGGCAGATACGCAGTATTTT.

J is TRBJ2-7 and V is TRBV4-2, with no clear D. The CDR3 sequence is 14 residues long. Trimming removed 2 bases from V and 3 bases from J, with 11 bases in between. Germline assignment: CDR1 LGHNA and CDR2 YNFKEQ. DNA for the CDR3: TGTGCCAGCAGCCAAACCCTCGACTTCTACGAGCAGTACTTC. Translated: CASSQTLDFYEQYF.

This clone was counted a single time. The rearrangement links TRBV7-2 to TRBJ2-5; TRBD1 matches 9 bases. The CDR3 loop spans 16 amino acids. Trimming removed 1 base from V and 4 bases from J; junction bases left unmatched: 7. Germline V gene sequence: CDR1 SGHTA, CDR2 FQGNSA. The CDR3 here is CASSLVQGGQGETQYF. The CDR3 nucleotides are TGTGCCAGCAGCTTAGTACAGGGGGGACAGGGAGAGACCCAGTACTTC.

V and J are TRBV11-2 and TRBJ2-2; 10 bases match TRBD1. Germline CDR1 is SGHAT and CDR2 is FQNNGV. V lost 4 bases to trimming and J lost 2 bases; unmatched junction nucleotides: 7. This CDR3 is built from 17 residues. CDR3 nucleotides: TGTGCCAGCAGCTGGAACCGGGACAGGGGCAACACCGGGGAGCTGTTTTTT. Protein product: CASSWNRDRGNTGELFF.

V is TRBV7-9 and J is TRBJ1-1; a possible D gene is TRBD1 (5 bases). V lost 3 bases and J 1 base, leaving 9 bases between the germline ends. The CDR3 runs 14 residues. The V gene's germline CDR1 is SEHNR and CDR2 FQNEAQ (reference sequence). The CDR3 DNA follows: TGTGCCAGCAGCTTCCAGGACAAGAACACTGAAGCTTTCTTT. It translates to CASSFQDKNTEAFF.

V usage is TRBV27 and J usage is TRBJ2-5, with D possibly TRBD2 on 6 matching bases. Looked up from germline, CDR1 is MNHEY and CDR2 is SMNVEV (reference sequence). This CDR3 has 15 residues. Trimming shortened V by 0 bases and J by 5 bases, and 13 bases separated the two germline ends. This CDR3 reads CASSLSWTRGETQYF. The DNA for the CDR3 is TGTGCCAGCAGTTTATCTTGGACCCGGGGGGAGACCCAGTACTTC.

V and J are TRBV5-1 and TRBJ1-3; D gene unclear. Germline V CDR1 and CDR2: SGHRS, YFSETQ. Trimming shortened V by 0 bases and J by 4 bases, and 5 bases separated the two germline ends. This CDR3 contains 13 residues. CDR3 region: CASSLGGGNTIYF. The DNA for the CDR3 is TGCGCCAGCAGCTTGGGAGGGGGAAACACCATATATTTT.

This rearrangement joins TRBV16 to TRBJ1-1, with D perhaps matching TRBD1 (6 bases). CDR3 length: 14 amino acids. V was cut by 3 bases and J by 1 base, with 9 bases left in between. From germline, CDR1 is KGHSY and CDR2 FQNENV. This chain's CDR3 is CASSQMTGNTEAFF. The DNA for the CDR3 is TGTGCCAGCAGCCAGATGACAGGGAACACTGAAGCTTTCTTT.